This T cell receptor (beta chain) was sequenced for a study of PD-L1 blockade in urothelial cancer. Across the study: Analyzed time points were 3 weeks (second dose) and 6 weeks after therapy began. Specimens of blood held a median count of approximately 150,000 T cells. Study-wide findings and caveats: At 3 weeks on treatment, tumor-associated clones expanded more with durable benefit.

The table lists this clone with a few counts. The antigen remains unidentified. The CDR3 sequence is 15 residues long. The ends were cut back, 3 bases at V and 0 bases at J, with 11 bases in the middle. Looked up from germline, CDR1 is MNHNS and CDR2 is SASEGT. As for time point: pretreatment peripheral blood. The protocol was immunoSEQ multiplex PCR, while the TCRdb copy is restricted to in-frame clones and leaves out a portion. The table records about 49,000 clones, approximately 79% of them present only once. This TCR came from a man between 65 and 85 years old with urothelial cancer. This rearrangement joins TRBV6-1 to TRBJ1-2; TRBD1 is a possible D gene (5 bases). Here the sequenced sample was PBMCs, taken around atezolizumab (anti-PD-L1) treatment. DNA for the CDR3: TGTGCCAGCAGTGACAGGGCTAGGGCTAACTATGGCTACACCTTC. This codes for CASSDRARANYGYTF.